This TCR beta chain was captured in a study of cytomegalovirus exposure and HLA in healthy donors. At the level of the study: From HLA-typed donors, an early data release held around 85 million unique TCRs. Study-wide results and caveats: Data from an earlier analysis indicated that most TCR beta V segments were productive either about 87% or about 30% of the time. Analysis performed later showed TCR beta chains linked to HLA being more clonally expanded than equally common others.

Remarks on this clone: The antigen is not known.

PCR amplification relied on 60 Vbeta primers (plus 13 Jbeta primers). This table comes from immunoSEQ multiplex PCR, and its TCRdb copy is limited to in-frame clones, with some not included. The sample contains some 160,000 clones, around 78% of which appear only once. The CDR3 is 14 residues long. CDR1 is SGHRS and CDR2 is YFSETQ in the germline V gene. V lost 2 bases to trimming and J lost 9 bases; unmatched junction nucleotides: 3. Sequencing was performed on PBMCs. The V call is TRBV5-1, the J call TRBJ2-1; 12 positions match TRBD2. The receptor comes from a woman between 40 and 55 years old in good health and CMV-seronegative. The CDR3 nucleotides are TGCGCCAGCAGCTTCCCTAGCGGGGGGGTTGAGCAGTTCTTC. The encoded protein is CASSFPSGGVEQFF.